This passage covers 6 T cell receptor beta chains from one sample sequenced in a study of shared clonotypes between healthy human individuals. Profiled with immunoSEQ multiplex PCR; TCRdb holds only in-frame clones, not every one. In the table there are 1,100,000 or so clones, roughly 74% of which are singletons. Sequenced: memory CD4+ T cells from PBMCs. Sample subset: CD45RA-negative fraction. The receptor set was obtained from a man younger than 35 in good health. Some clones in this sample may be carry-over from other donors' samples.

This clone was detected once. A much larger clone sits a single nucleotide away, making a read error possible. This specimen includes other DNA sequences encoding the same CDR3. The V call is TRBV7-2, the J call TRBJ1-1; unclear D gene. The V end lost 5 bases, the J end lost 1 base, and 8 bases lay between the germline ends. The CDR3 is 13 amino acids. Germline CDR1 is SGHTA and CDR2 is FQGNSA. The CDR3, as DNA: TGTGCCAGCAGCCTACAATCGAACACTGAAGCTTTCTTT. Amino acids: CASSLQSNTEAFF.

The genes are TRBV6-5 and TRBJ1-2, with 9 bases matching TRBD1. Germline loops: CDR1 MNHEY, CDR2 SVGAGI. Trimming took 6 bases from V and 8 from J; bases not matched to a gene: 10. This CDR3 is built from 14 residues. This CDR3 is CASRPGTGLRGYTF. In DNA form, the CDR3 reads TGTGCCAGCAGACCCGGGACAGGGTTGCGAGGCTACACCTTC.

This chain joins TRBV16 and TRBJ2-3; D is possibly TRBD2 (6 bases). Germline V CDR1 and CDR2: KGHSY, FQNENV. The CDR3 is 14 residues long. V was cut by 4 bases and J by 0 bases, with 8 bases left in between. The CDR3 nucleotides read TGTGCCAGCAGCCCGAGCGGGAGCACAGATACGCAGTATTTT. Its protein product is CASSPSGSTDTQYF.

J is TRBJ1-1 and V is TRBV29-1; D gene uncertain. The CDR3 is made up of 14 amino acids. Trimming cost V 4 bases and J 1 base, with 13 bases left between them. CDR1 and CDR2 from the germline V gene are SQVTM and ANQGSEA. CDR3 protein: CSVGDRVGNTEAFF. As DNA, the CDR3 is TGCAGCGTTGGGGATCGGGTAGGGAACACTGAAGCTTTCTTT. The full variable domain, in which reference TRBV29-1 and TRBJ1-1 provide the parts outside the CDR3, is SAVISQKPSRDICQRGTSLTIQCQVDSQVTMMFWYRQQPGQSLTLIATANQGSEATYESGFVIDKFPISRPNLTFSTLTVSNMSPEDSSIYLCSVGDRVGNTEAFFGQGTRLTVV.

This clone has just one count. This may come from a read error, since a much larger clone is one base off. V gene TRBV6-1 combines with J gene TRBJ1-2; D perhaps matches TRBD1 (6 bases). Per the germline V gene, CDR1 is MNHNS and CDR2 is SASEGT. CDR3 length: 13 residues. This CDR3 reads CASSDRQVSGCTF. The CDR3, as DNA: TGTGCCAGCAGTGACCGACAGGTATCAGGCTGCACCTTC.

The chain joins TRBV5-1 to TRBJ2-3, with D maybe TRBD2 (5 bases). Trimming removed 1 base from V and 2 bases from J, with 11 bases in between. Germline CDR1 SGHRS, CDR2 YFSETQ. The CDR3 extends over 15 amino acids. The CDR3 spells CASSLRDFNTDTQYF. In DNA form, the CDR3 reads TGCGCCAGCAGCTTGCGGGATTTCAACACAGATACGCAGTATTTT.